The entry below describes one TCR beta chain. Its antigen remains unidentified. The entry originates in a study of CD8+ T cells in alopecia areata. Study-level information: Patients remained on tofacitinib for 6 to 18 months and then went 6 months without it. General study findings and limits: While tofacitinib was given, many expanded lesional clones persisted in scalp and blood.

Noted treatment: oral pan-JAK inhibitor, 5-10 mg twice daily. This CDR3 spans 15 amino acids. Germline V gene data show CDR1 as SGHTA and CDR2 as FQGNSA. J was trimmed by 1 base and V by 5 bases; bases with no gene match: 8. cDNA reverse transcribed from extracted RNA served as the sequencing template. Sequencing used immunoSEQ multiplex PCR; TCRdb keeps in-frame clones, though not all of them. Altogether under 350,000 clones are present, 55% to 75% being singletons, with the ten largest covering less than 2%. The receptor comes from a human donor with alopecia areata. The sequencing used CD4+ T cells sorted from blood, collected at week 24, from a patient treated with tofacitinib. The rearrangement links TRBV7-2 to TRBJ2-7; 7 bases are a match to TRBD2. The CDR3 sequence: CASSPLAGVSYEQYF. The CDR3 region has the DNA TGTGCCAGCAGCCCGCTGGCGGGGGTTTCCTACGAGCAGTACTTC.